Sequencing of this TCR beta chain was carried out in a study of T cell changes during pregnancy in multiple sclerosis (dated by TCRdb to the late 2010s). Turning to the overall study: Changes in the T cell repertoire over the course of pregnancy were examined in this study in women with multiple sclerosis.

Library generation was performed with the immunoSEQ multiplex PCR assay. The source is immuneACCESS, and TCRdb retained only in-frame sequences with V and J called. Part of the clones is not carried over; for the studies checked, unresolved V genes explain less than half of this, and the remainder is unexplained. A total of approximately 51,000 clones appear in this sample, about 92% of them only once. Jointly, the top ten make up under 2% of the sample. Via the germline V gene (reference sequence), CDR1 is SEHNR and CDR2 FQNEAQ. V ends up 1 base short and J 2 bases short, with an unmatched junction base count of 7. Counted from cysteine to phenylalanine, this CDR3 has 17 amino acids. Only CDR3 DNA remains: 51 bases, in frame from the first base. Worth noting for this clone: Its antigen is unknown. Base qualities were left out, and no much larger clone turns up one base away.

The chain is assembled from TRBV7-9 and TRBJ2-7; 11 central bases correspond to TRBD2. This sequence was found in a female donor with multiple sclerosis, enrolled in a pregnancy study. The specimen comprised peripheral blood, sampled in the second trimester of pregnancy. The CDR3 has the sequence CASSLGVGLAETYEQYF. At the DNA level, the sequence is TGTGCCAGCAGCTTAGGGGTGGGACTAGCGGAAACCTACGAGCAGTACTTC.